Given below is one T cell receptor beta chain in context. No antigen is known for it. A CMV peptide pool restimulated the therapy product for around 4 hours before IFN-gamma secretion capture. The germline V gene encodes CDR1 SGHTS and CDR2 YDEGEE. This CDR3 is 14 amino acids long. Trimming removed 2 bases from V and 0 bases from J, with 7 bases in between. This sample was taken from a study of T cell therapy after organ transplantation. Study findings and constraints: Pretherapy CD8 clonality inversely correlated with its fold change after therapy. Antirejection and antiviral medication effects could not be assessed.

The method was immunoSEQ multiplex PCR; TCRdb's version includes in-frame clones alone and lacks a portion of them. Recorded for this sample: roughly 93 clones. This receptor was obtained from a human patient who had received a solid organ transplant and had CMV disease. Part of the T cell pool may stem from the graft donor. The chain recombines TRBV5-8 with TRBJ2-3; no clear D gene. Sequenced input: cultured CD8+ T cells. CDR3 coding DNA: TGTGCCAGCAGCTTAGTGGTGAGCACAGATACGCAGTATTTT. As protein: CASSLVVSTDTQYF.